A single sample gave rise to the 30 T cell receptor beta chains below, sequenced in a study of blood T cell repertoires in COVID-19. The assay was immunoSEQ multiplex PCR, and TCRdb's table has in-frame clones only and misses some. The sample includes approximately 47,000 clones, under 95% seen only once; the top ten take around 17%. The sample taken for sequencing was peripheral blood. Receptors were obtained from a man aged 70 or older with active COVID-19.

The genes are TRBV29-1 and TRBJ2-7; no clear D gene. Trimming left V 4 bases short and J 2 bases short, with 12 bases between. The CDR3 is 13 amino acids. Germline V gene lookup returns CDR1 SQVTM and CDR2 ANQGSEA. DNA for the CDR3: TGCAGCGTTGCAACAGAACATCCCTACGAGCAGTACTTC. Translation: CSVATEHPYEQYF.

This chain joins TRBV4-2 and TRBJ1-4; a possible D gene is TRBD1 (5 bases). Germline lookup yields CDR1 LGHNA and CDR2 YNFKEQ. The CDR3 runs 15 residues. V was shortened by 0 bases and J by 4 bases, with 9 bases between the two germline ends. This CDR3 is CASSQDRAGNEKLFF. The DNA of the CDR3 is TGTGCCAGCAGCCAAGACAGGGCTGGTAATGAAAAACTGTTTTTT.

The chain joins TRBV5-8 to TRBJ2-3; D ambiguous. Germline CDR1 reads SGHTS; CDR2 reads YDEGEE. This CDR3 is built from 15 residues. The V end lost 0 bases, the J end lost 3 bases, and 11 bases lay between the germline ends. Written as DNA, the CDR3 is TGTGCCAGCAGCTTGGGGCAGGCCAGGACAGATACGCAGTATTTT. This gives the protein CASSLGQARTDTQYF.

The chain recombines TRBV12-3 or TRBV12-4 with TRBJ2-1, with 7 nucleotides matching TRBD2. CDR3 length: 13 amino acids. Trimming removed 4 bases from V and 10 bases from J; junction bases left unmatched: 7. CDR3 nucleotides: TGTGCCAGCAGTTCCAGACTAGCTCCGGAGCAGTTCTTC. Protein product: CASSSRLAPEQFF.

The J gene is TRBJ2-7, the V gene TRBV28; TRBD2 might be the D (5 bases). The V and J ends lost 6 bases and 4 bases respectively, with 13 bases between them. The CDR3 runs to 13 residues. Germline CDR1 and CDR2: MDHEN and SYDVKM. CDR3 amino acids: CASSDPGSYEQYF. The DNA for the CDR3 is TGTGCCAGCAGCGATCCGGGATCATACGAGCAGTACTTC.

The V call is TRBV10-3, the J call TRBJ2-7, with 7 bases lining up with TRBD2. The junction had 8 bases not matched to a gene; V was cut back by 3 bases and J by 6 bases. CDR1 is ENHRY, CDR2 SYGVKD, per germline. This CDR3 is 14 amino acids long. CDR3 sequence reads: CAISDGLGSPEQYF. CDR3 in DNA: TGTGCCATCAGTGATGGACTAGGGTCTCCCGAGCAGTACTTC.

This chain uses TRBV5-4 with TRBJ2-2; D is possibly TRBD2 (5 bases). There are 16 residues in the CDR3. Germline V lookup: CDR1 SGHNT, CDR2 YYREEE (reference sequence). The germline V and J ends were trimmed by 4 bases and 2 bases, with 15 bases remaining between them. CDR3 coding DNA: TGTGCCAGCAGCCGAATAAGTGGGAGTAACACCGGGGAGCTGTTTTTT. Its translation: CASSRISGSNTGELFF.

This chain uses TRBV19 with TRBJ1-1, with 8 positions matching TRBD1. CDR1 is LNHDA, CDR2 SQIVND, per germline (reference sequence). The CDR3 is made up of 14 amino acids. The V and J ends lost 5 bases and 3 bases, in that order; junction bases with no gene match: 5. CDR3 in DNA: TGTGCCAGTAGTCTACCGACAGGGGACACTGAAGCTTTCTTT. Translation: CASSLPTGDTEAFF.

CDR3 DNA: TGTGCCAGCAGTTACGGGGGAGGCGGGAGAGCACACGAGCAGTACTTC. As protein: CASSYGGGGRAHEQYF. The chain couples TRBV6-5 to TRBJ2-7, with TRBD2 identical over 7 bases. CDR1 and CDR2 (germline): MNHEY, SVGAGI. The ends lost 2 bases at V and 5 bases at J; junction bases unmatched: 12. This CDR3 spans 16 amino acids.

The chain carries TRBV19 and TRBJ2-1; possible D gene TRBD2, 8 bases. Germline V CDR1 and CDR2: LNHDA, SQIVND (reference sequence). The CDR3 is 15 amino acids. Trimming left V 7 bases short and J 9 bases short, with 22 bases between. CDR3 sequence (DNA): TGTGCCAGTACCCGGGAGGGGGCCCGTCAAGGTGAGCAGTTCTTC. Protein product: CASTREGARQGEQFF.

The chain couples TRBV28 to TRBJ2-4, with 9 bases that match TRBD1. This CDR3 has 13 residues. The germline gives CDR1 MDHEN, CDR2 SYDVKM. After removal of 8 bases from V and 3 bases from J, the junction contained 2 bases not matched to a gene. The CDR3 region has the DNA TGTGCCAGCCGACAGGGGGGCAAAAACATTCAGTACTTC. This encodes CASRQGGKNIQYF.

The rearrangement joins TRBV5-6 to TRBJ1-6; TRBD1 matches 8 bases. After removal of 2 bases from V and 11 bases from J, the junction contained 12 bases not matched to a gene. CDR3 length: 16 amino acids. The germline gives CDR1 SGHDT, CDR2 YYEEEE. The CDR3 sequence: CASSFNPGQVTTPLHF. The CDR3, as DNA: TGTGCCAGCAGCTTCAATCCGGGACAGGTTACGACACCCCTCCACTTT.

For the CDR3, the DNA is TGCGCCAGCAGCCTACGATCCGGTACAGGGACTGGGGCCAACGTCCTGACTTTC. Translating gives CASSLRSGTGTGANVLTF. The V and J genes are TRBV5-1 and TRBJ2-6, with a possible D match to TRBD1 (6 bases). Between the trimmed V and J ends, which lost 4 bases and 2 bases, there was a span of 19 bases. The V gene's germline CDR1 is SGHRS and CDR2 YFSETQ. This CDR3 has 18 amino acids. Full variable domain (outside the CDR3, taken from reference TRBV5-1 and TRBJ2-6): KAGVTQTPRYLIKTRGQQVTLSCSPISGHRSVSWYQQTPGQGLQFLFEYFSETQRNKGNFPGRFSGRQFSNSRSEMNVSTLELGDSALYLCASSLRSGTGTGANVLTFGAGSRLTVL.

J is TRBJ2-7 and V is TRBV28; D not certain. CDR1 MDHEN and CDR2 SYDVKM come from the germline V gene. The CDR3 extends over 12 amino acids. Trimming took off 7 bases at V and 0 bases at J, with 7 bases between the two ends. In nucleotides, the CDR3 is TGTGCCAGCAAAGTGAGCTCCTACGAGCAGTACTTC. It codes for CASKVSSYEQYF.

The V gene is TRBV7-2, the J gene TRBJ2-3; 7 nucleotides line up with TRBD1. J lost 0 bases, V lost 2 bases, and 5 bases had no gene match. Germline-derived CDR1 and CDR2 are SGHTA and FQGNSA. The length of the CDR3 is 16 residues. The CDR3 here is CASSLQTGKSTDTQYF. DNA for the CDR3: TGTGCCAGCAGCTTACAGACAGGGAAAAGCACAGATACGCAGTATTTT.

The chain couples TRBV3-1 (or the pseudogene TRBV3-2) to TRBJ1-6; 8 bases agree with TRBD1. Germline V gives CDR1 LGHDT, CDR2 YNNKEL (reference sequence). This CDR3 region has 20 residues. J was trimmed by 1 base and V by 4 bases; bases with no gene match: 15. CDR3 residues: CASSRALSGGGSSYNSPLHF. The DNA of the CDR3 is TGTGCCAGCAGCCGAGCGCTTTCAGGGGGCGGATCGTCCTATAATTCACCCCTCCACTTT.

The J gene is TRBJ2-1, the V gene TRBV7-2; 9 nucleotides align to TRBD2. Germline values: CDR1 SGHTA, CDR2 FQGNSA. The V segment lost 1 base and the J segment 2 bases; nucleotides outside the gene matches: 9. The CDR3 is made up of 18 amino acids. CDR3 bases: TGTGCCAGCAGCTTAGTAGGGCTAGCGGGGAGGGCCTACAATGAGCAGTTCTTC. This translates into CASSLVGLAGRAYNEQFF.

The chain is built from TRBV19 and TRBJ2-7, with 11 bases aligning to TRBD1. Germline V lookup: CDR1 LNHDA, CDR2 SQIVND (reference sequence). Trimming removed 3 bases from V and 0 bases from J; junction bases left unmatched: 4. This CDR3 is built from 16 residues. In nucleotides, the CDR3 is TGTGCCAGTAGTATGGGGGGGACAGGGGGCTCCTACGAGCAGTACTTC. The encoded protein is CASSMGGTGGSYEQYF.

The chain couples TRBV5-1 to TRBJ1-4; D remains ambiguous. The V end lost 2 bases, the J end lost 0 bases, and 5 bases lay between the germline ends. Germline V gene data show CDR1 as SGHRS and CDR2 as YFSETQ. The CDR3 loop spans 14 amino acids. The CDR3 sequence is CASSFSATNEKLFF. In nucleotides, the CDR3 is TGCGCCAGCAGCTTCAGTGCAACTAATGAAAAACTGTTTTTT.

The chain links TRBV5-4 to TRBJ2-7; TRBD2 is a possible D gene (6 bases). The CDR3 covers 14 residues. Trimming took 0 bases from V and 6 from J, leaving 13 bases between them. Germline assignment: CDR1 SGHNT and CDR2 YYREEE (reference sequence). CDR3: CASSLEAGRGEQYF. DNA for the CDR3: TGTGCCAGCAGCTTGGAGGCGGGGCGGGGCGAGCAGTACTTC.

This chain links TRBV6-6 with TRBJ2-3, with TRBD2 identical over 8 bases. The CDR3 is 16 amino acids. With 0 bases clipped from V and 6 bases from J, the junction kept 8 bases outside the gene matches. Germline values: CDR1 MNHNY, CDR2 SVGAGI (reference sequence). CDR3 in DNA: TGTGCCAGCAGTTACTCGATACCCGGGGGGGAGGATACGCAGTATTTT. It codes for CASSYSIPGGEDTQYF.

The gene calls are TRBV7-6 and TRBJ2-7; D unresolved. Looked up from germline, CDR1 is SGHVS and CDR2 is FNYEAQ. V was shortened by 3 bases and J by 2 bases, with 14 bases between the two germline ends. The CDR3 consists of 15 residues. The CDR3 spells CASSFRGDEAYEQYF. CDR3 DNA sequence: TGTGCCAGCAGCTTCCGAGGAGACGAAGCCTACGAGCAGTACTTC.

This clone was recorded only once. The rearrangement joins TRBV7-9 to TRBJ1-6, with 7 positions matching TRBD1. The CDR3 totals 14 residues. Trimming took 6 bases from V and 7 from J; bases not matched to a gene: 6. CDR1 is SEHNR and CDR2 is FQNEAQ in the germline V gene (reference sequence). CDR3 sequence: CASRYTGENSPLHF. CDR3 sequence (DNA): TGTGCCAGCAGGTATACAGGGGAAAATTCACCCCTCCACTTT.

The chain couples TRBV29-1 to TRBJ2-7, with TRBD2 identical over 7 bases. The J segment lost 2 bases and the V segment lost 4 bases, leaving 8 bases of the junction unmatched. Per germline, CDR1 SQVTM and CDR2 ANQGSEA. This CDR3 comprises 14 residues. The CDR3 sequence: CSVAFGAGAYEQYF. In nucleotides, the CDR3 is TGCAGCGTTGCCTTTGGGGCGGGGGCCTACGAGCAGTACTTC.

CDR3 amino acids: CASSPRGTDTQYF. Here the CDR3 DNA reads TGTGCCAGTAGTCCACGAGGCACAGATACGCAGTATTTT. The rearrangement uses TRBV19 and TRBJ2-3; D not resolved. From germline, CDR1 is LNHDA and CDR2 SQIVND (reference sequence). There are 13 residues in the CDR3. With 5 bases removed from V and 1 base from J, the gap between germline ends came to 7 bases. The variable domain in full, with the rest retrieved from reference TRBV19 and TRBJ2-3, is DGGITQSPKYLFRKEGQNVTLSCEQNLNHDAMYWYRQDPGQGLRLIYYSQIVNDFQKGDIAEGYSVSREKKESFPLTVTSAQKNPTAFYLCASSPRGTDTQYFGPGTRLTVL.

The chain employs TRBV21-1 and TRBJ2-3; no check of the table's D call, TRBD1, against the DNA was made. TRBV21-1 has pseudogene status. The CDR3 is 17 amino acids. For the CDR3, the DNA is TGTGCCAGCCCCCAGGGGGCGGCGGGGACTAGCACAGATACGCAGTATTTT. It translates to CASPQGAAGTSTDTQYF.

The V gene is TRBV19, the J gene TRBJ2-7, with a possible D match to TRBD1 (6 bases). Germline V CDR1 and CDR2: LNHDA, SQIVND (reference sequence). V lost 2 bases and J lost 1, with 12 bases in between. The CDR3 runs 15 residues. Here the CDR3 reads CASSILQGSSYEQYF. The CDR3 DNA follows: TGTGCCAGTAGTATACTTCAGGGGTCATCCTACGAGCAGTACTTC.

V is TRBV18 and J is TRBJ2-7; TRBD2 agrees at 12 bases. J gave up 2 bases and V 3 bases, and 2 bases lay outside the gene matches. This CDR3 contains 15 residues. Per germline, CDR1 KGHSH and CDR2 LQKENI. Here the CDR3 DNA reads TGTGCCAGCTCACCCCGGACTAGCGGGGCCTACGAGCAGTACTTC. Its translation is CASSPRTSGAYEQYF.

This chain links TRBV11-2 with TRBJ2-2; TRBD1 matches 7 bases. V shed 5 bases, J shed 4 bases, and the junction held 13 bases outside the gene matches. Germline V gives CDR1 SGHAT, CDR2 FQNNGV. The CDR3 is 17 amino acids. The CDR3 loop is CASSHPRDSVSTGELFF. In DNA form, the CDR3 reads TGTGCCAGCAGCCACCCCCGGGACAGCGTATCCACCGGGGAGCTGTTTTTT.

The chain links TRBV30 to TRBJ1-1; the D gene is possibly TRBD1 (5 bases). V lost 0 bases and J lost 6, with 14 bases in between. Germline CDR1 is GTSNPN and CDR2 is SVGIG (reference sequence). CDR3 length: 14 residues. The CDR3 region is CAWSVSREGAEAFF. Written as DNA, the CDR3 is TGTGCCTGGAGTGTTAGCAGGGAGGGCGCTGAAGCTTTCTTT.